These 26 T cell receptor beta chains came from one sample sequenced in a study of control samples from healthy donors and cancer patients (dated by TCRdb to about 2020). Library generation was performed with the immunoSEQ multiplex PCR assay. TCRdb took this table from immuneACCESS and kept in-frame rearrangements with V and J called. Such tables lack part of the clones; where checked against another copy, unresolved V genes explain under half of the gap, and the rest is unexplained. The sample yields about 86,000 clones; roughly 93% were counted once. The ten top clones hold approximately 1.5% of the sample. The source material was blood. Receptors originate from a woman aged 25 to 45 in good health.

The gene calls are TRBV19 and TRBJ1-4; no definite D call. There are 15 residues in the CDR3. The ends were cut back, 5 bases at V and 6 bases at J, with 16 bases in the middle. CDR1 is LNHDA and CDR2 is SQIVND in the germline V gene (reference sequence). The CDR3 sequence: CASSEIGGRDEKLFF. CDR3 nucleotides: TGTGCCAGTAGTGAGATAGGAGGGAGGGATGAAAAACTGTTTTTT. Drawing the rest from reference TRBV19 and TRBJ1-4, the complete variable domain is DGGITQSPKYLFRKEGQNVTLSCEQNLNHDAMYWYRQDPGQGLRLIYYSQIVNDFQKGDIAEGYSVSREKKESFPLTVTSAQKNPTAFYLCASSEIGGRDEKLFFGSGTQLSVL.

This clone came up a few times. V and J are TRBV5-1 and TRBJ2-7; 7 positions match TRBD1. The CDR3 extends over 14 amino acids. Germline V lookup: CDR1 SGHRS, CDR2 YFSETQ. V lost 5 bases, J lost 4 bases, and 9 bases stayed unmatched. CDR3 residues: CASRPGTASYEQYF. In DNA form, the CDR3 reads TGCGCCAGCAGGCCCGGGACAGCTTCGTACGAGCAGTACTTC. Combining the CDR3 with reference TRBV5-1 and TRBJ2-7 gives the whole variable domain KAGVTQTPRYLIKTRGQQVTLSCSPISGHRSVSWYQQTPGQGLQFLFEYFSETQRNKGNFPGRFSGRQFSNSRSEMNVSTLELGDSALYLCASRPGTASYEQYFGPGTRLTVT.

The chain recombines TRBV28 with TRBJ1-1; a possible D gene is TRBD1 (5 bases). CDR3 length equals 17 residues. Germline CDR1 reads MDHEN; CDR2 reads SYDVKM. V shed 3 bases and J shed 4 bases, with 21 bases lying between them. The CDR3 DNA is TGTGCCAGCAGTTTTCCGCCCTCGGCAGGGTTGGGCACTGAAGCTTTCTTT. This sequence encodes CASSFPPSAGLGTEAFF.

The chain couples TRBV5-1 to TRBJ1-2; D may be TRBD1 (6 bases). CDR3 length equals 14 residues. Germline values: CDR1 SGHRS, CDR2 YFSETQ. V lost 4 bases and J lost 6, with 16 bases in between. CDR3 DNA sequence: TGCGCCAGCAGCCCAGCCGGGGGCTTCGATGGCTACACCTTC. It translates to CASSPAGGFDGYTF.

The rearrangement links TRBV14 to TRBJ2-1; 13 nucleotides agree with TRBD2. Germline CDR1 is SGHDN and CDR2 is FVKESK. The V gene end was trimmed by 1 base and the J gene end by 9 bases; junction bases not matched to a gene: 6. The CDR3 length is 16 residues. CDR3: CASSQVPGTSGTEQFF. The CDR3, as DNA: TGTGCCAGCAGCCAAGTGCCAGGGACTAGCGGGACTGAGCAGTTCTTC.

The chain recombines TRBV6-1 with TRBJ2-7, with 10 nucleotides matching TRBD1. Losses at the gene ends were 8 bases for V and 3 bases for J; bases not matched to a gene: 1. This CDR3 spans 12 amino acids. From germline, CDR1 is MNHNS and CDR2 SASEGT. The chain's CDR3 is CASGTGDYEQYF. DNA for the CDR3: TGTGCCAGCGGGACAGGGGACTACGAGCAGTACTTC.

This clone has a single count. The chain uses TRBV10-2 and TRBJ1-5; 9 bases match TRBD1. The CDR3 runs to 16 residues. The junction had 11 bases not matched to a gene; V was cut back by 5 bases and J by 6 bases. Per the germline V gene, CDR1 is WSHSY and CDR2 is SAAADI. The CDR3 DNA reads as TGCGCCAGCAGTCCGGGGACAGGGTACATAGGTCAGCCCCAGCATTTT. Translation: CASSPGTGYIGQPQHF.

A remark on this clone: This sample also contains other DNA sequences that code for the same CDR3. This rearrangement joins TRBV11-2 to TRBJ2-2; 11 bases line up with TRBD2. Germline V gives CDR1 SGHAT, CDR2 FQNNGV. V was pared by 3 bases and J by 4 bases, with 1 base of the junction left unmatched. The CDR3 has 15 residues. The CDR3 DNA is TGTGCCAGCAGCTTTCTAGCGGGGGGCACCGGGGAGCTGTTTTTT. This translates into CASSFLAGGTGELFF.

The chain carries TRBV4-1 and TRBJ2-6; the D is unclear. The CDR3 runs to 17 residues. V was clipped by 4 bases and J by 1 base, with 14 bases between them. The germline V gene encodes CDR1 MGHRA and CDR2 YSYEKL. CDR3 sequence (DNA): TGCGCCAGCAGCCCCAAGTTAACGTTTTCTGGGGCCAACGTCCTGACTTTC. Translated, it gives CASSPKLTFSGANVLTF.

This chain uses TRBV5-8 with TRBJ2-5; unclear D gene. The CDR3 is 19 amino acids. From germline, CDR1 is SGHTS and CDR2 YDEGEE. The V and J ends lost 3 bases and 2 bases respectively, with 26 bases between them. The CDR3 is CASSSGPKGLFGLQETQYF. CDR3 in DNA: TGTGCCAGCAGCTCTGGACCAAAGGGTCTTTTCGGATTACAAGAGACCCAGTACTTC.

This chain links TRBV28 with TRBJ2-5; no clear D gene. This CDR3 region has 15 residues. CDR1 and CDR2 (germline): MDHEN, SYDVKM. The V gene lost 6 bases and the J gene lost 0 bases, with 14 bases spanning the gap. The CDR3 loop is CASSYSGINQETQYF. The CDR3 nucleotides read TGTGCCAGCAGCTATTCCGGCATTAACCAAGAGACCCAGTACTTC.

This chain connects TRBV12-3 or TRBV12-4 to TRBJ2-7; no clear D. The CDR3 length is 11 residues. With 3 bases removed from V and 4 bases from J, the gap between germline ends came to 4 bases. CDR3 DNA sequence: TGTGCCAGCAGTTTTCAATACGAGCAGTACTTC. Translated: CASSFQYEQYF.

The CDR3 is CATSDFDLDRQYEQYF. The CDR3 nucleotides read TGTGCCACCAGTGATTTCGACCTGGACAGACAGTACGAGCAGTACTTC. The gene calls are TRBV24-1 and TRBJ2-7, with TRBD1 as a possible D gene (6 bases). The CDR3 spans 16 residues. The germline gives CDR1 KGHDR, CDR2 SFDVKD. V lost 1 base, J lost 4 bases, and 16 bases lay in between.

This chain uses TRBV18 with TRBJ1-6; a weak D match, TRBD1 (5 bases). Trimming pared 3 bases from V and 10 bases from J, leaving 7 bases between. This CDR3 is 12 amino acids long. Germline V gives CDR1 KGHSH, CDR2 LQKENI. The CDR3 sequence is CASSPDRSPLHF. CDR3 nucleotides: TGTGCCAGCTCACCCGACAGATCACCCCTCCACTTT.

This sequence joins TRBV15 and TRBJ2-5, with a tentative D call TRBD1 (5 bases). Germline assignment: CDR1 LNHNV and CDR2 YYDKDF (reference sequence). V lost 0 bases, J lost 2 bases, and 10 bases lay in between. This CDR3 has 15 residues. The CDR3 region is CATSRDKGQQETQYF. In DNA form, the CDR3 reads TGTGCCACCAGCAGAGATAAAGGACAACAAGAGACCCAGTACTTC. Together with reference TRBV15 and TRBJ2-5, the CDR3 gives the full variable domain: DAMVIQNPRYQVTQFGKPVTLSCSQTLNHNVMYWYQQKSSQAPKLLFHYYDKDFNNEADTPDNFQSRRPNTSFCFLDIRSPGLGDTAMYLCATSRDKGQQETQYFGPGTRLLVL.

V and J are TRBV7-3 and TRBJ2-7; 7 positions match TRBD1. CDR1 SGHTA and CDR2 FQGTGA come from the germline V gene. The CDR3 length is 13 residues. Unmatched junction bases numbered 3, after V lost 1 base and J lost 6 bases. The CDR3 loop is CASSLRDSGEQYF. CDR3 coding DNA: TGTGCCAGCAGCTTAAGGGACAGTGGCGAGCAGTACTTC.

V and J are TRBV11-2 and TRBJ1-2; D is ambiguous. This CDR3 contains 15 residues. The V gene lost 1 base and the J gene lost 2 bases, with 11 bases spanning the gap. Germline V gene lookup returns CDR1 SGHAT and CDR2 FQNNGV. CDR3 bases: TGTGCCAGCAGCTTAGTTGGTGCAGACAACTATGGCTACACCTTC. Amino acids: CASSLVGADNYGYTF.

This rearrangement joins TRBV18 to TRBJ1-1, with 7 bases matching TRBD1. The germline V gene has CDR1 KGHSH and CDR2 LQKENI. The CDR3 has 14 residues. V lost 5 bases and J lost 5; bases outside the gene matches: 8. In nucleotides, the CDR3 is TGTGCCAGCTCAAGGGACAGAAAGGGGACTGAAGCTTTCTTT. Its translation is CASSRDRKGTEAFF.

The chain combines TRBV4-1 with TRBJ1-1, with a possible D match to TRBD1 (6 bases). From germline, CDR1 is MGHRA and CDR2 YSYEKL. Deletions cut 4 bases from V and 1 base from J, with 10 bases between. The CDR3 is made up of 14 amino acids. CDR3 loop: CASSPGHKNTEAFF. The CDR3 DNA follows: TGCGCCAGCAGCCCGGGACACAAGAACACTGAAGCTTTCTTT.

This chain uses TRBV30 with TRBJ1-2, with D uncertain. Between the trimmed V and J ends, which lost 3 bases and 8 bases, there was a span of 13 bases. This CDR3 contains 12 residues. The germline V gene encodes CDR1 GTSNPN and CDR2 SVGIG (reference sequence). CDR3 nucleotide sequence: TGTGCCTGGAGATTCGGGTCTTGGGGCTACACCTTC. Translation: CAWRFGSWGYTF.

This chain connects TRBV6-6 to TRBJ1-2; the D gene is possibly TRBD1 (5 bases). Germline V lookup: CDR1 MNHNY, CDR2 SVGAGI (reference sequence). Trimming took off 6 bases at V and 2 bases at J, with 13 bases between the two ends. This CDR3 spans 14 amino acids. CDR3 region: CASRSYDRNYGYTF. Here the CDR3 DNA reads TGTGCCAGCAGGAGCTACGACAGAAACTATGGCTACACCTTC.

The chain couples TRBV18 to TRBJ1-2; 8 bases map to TRBD1. Germline V gives CDR1 KGHSH, CDR2 LQKENI. The CDR3 spans 14 residues. The ends lost 3 bases at V and 6 bases at J; junction bases unmatched: 6. The CDR3 nucleotides are TGTGCCAGCTCACCGCGGACAGGGTTTGATGGCTACACCTTC. As protein: CASSPRTGFDGYTF.

V is TRBV2 and J is TRBJ2-7; 7 bases are shared with TRBD2. Unmatched junction bases numbered 1, after V lost 6 bases and J lost 2 bases. This CDR3 comprises 12 residues. Per germline, CDR1 SNHLY and CDR2 FYNNEI. This CDR3 is CASRRETYEQYF. For the CDR3, the DNA is TGTGCCAGCAGGCGGGAGACCTACGAGCAGTACTTC.

This clone came up once. The V gene is TRBV6-5, the J gene TRBJ1-1, with D uncertain. With 8 bases removed from V and 5 bases from J, the gap between germline ends came to 15 bases. The CDR3 runs to 13 residues. Per the germline V gene, CDR1 is MNHEY and CDR2 is SVGAGI. CDR3 loop: CASRSGISTEAFF. The DNA for the CDR3 is TGTGCCAGCCGGTCCGGGATATCTACTGAAGCTTTCTTT.

The V call is TRBV6-4, the J call TRBJ2-1; TRBD2 matches at 12 bases. Germline values: CDR1 MRHNA, CDR2 SNTAGT. With V trimmed by 2 bases and J by 7 bases, 6 bases remained unmatched. This CDR3 is built from 16 residues. The CDR3 DNA reads as TGTGCCAGCAGTGACCGTCTAGCGGGAGGGCCTAATGAGCAGTTCTTC. This sequence encodes CASSDRLAGGPNEQFF.

The chain couples TRBV29-1 to TRBJ1-1, with D perhaps matching TRBD1 (5 bases). Trimming stripped 6 bases from V and 3 bases from J, with 11 bases between. This CDR3 has 12 residues. Germline CDR1 and CDR2: SQVTM and ANQGSEA. The CDR3 DNA sequence: TGCAGCGTCGGGGACGGAGACACTGAAGCTTTCTTT. This gives the protein CSVGDGDTEAFF.